This TCR beta chain was documented in a study of blood T cell repertoires in COVID-19. Study-level background: The study drew acute and convalescent COVID-19 samples from the United States, Italy and Spain. From T cells, B-cell-depleted T cells, or PBMCs came the material, which was cDNA or gDNA.

Trimming removed 4 bases at V and 1 base at J, with 8 bases between. CDR3 length equals 15 residues. Germline lookup yields CDR1 MDHEN and CDR2 SYDVKM. Authors' data handling: Reference gene primer amplification gave estimated nucleated cell counts. Profiled with immunoSEQ multiplex PCR; TCRdb holds only in-frame clones, not every one. For V, J and clone size, that table is used; D and trimming come from the DNA. The sample lists 70,000 to 100,000 clones, around 91% seen once, with roughly 4.5% in the top ten. The clonotype originates from a woman aged 80 or older with active or convalescent COVID-19. Sequenced input: peripheral blood. This chain connects TRBV28 to TRBJ2-6; a possible D gene is TRBD1 (5 bases). In DNA form, the CDR3 reads TGTGCCAGCAGTTGGGGCGGATCTGGGGCCAACGTCCTGACTTTC. Translation gives CASSWGGSGANVLTF.